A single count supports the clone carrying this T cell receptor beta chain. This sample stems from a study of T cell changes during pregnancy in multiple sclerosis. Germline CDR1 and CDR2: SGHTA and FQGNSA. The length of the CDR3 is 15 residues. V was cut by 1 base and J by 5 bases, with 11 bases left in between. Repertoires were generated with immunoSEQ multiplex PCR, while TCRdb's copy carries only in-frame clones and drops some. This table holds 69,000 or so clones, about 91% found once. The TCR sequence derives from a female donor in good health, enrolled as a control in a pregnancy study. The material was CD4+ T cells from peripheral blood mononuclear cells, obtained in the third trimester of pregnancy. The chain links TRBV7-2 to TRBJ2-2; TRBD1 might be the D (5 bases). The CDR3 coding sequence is TGTGCCAGCAGCTTAGACAGGATGAGAACCGGGGAGCTGTTTTTT. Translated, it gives CASSLDRMRTGELFF.